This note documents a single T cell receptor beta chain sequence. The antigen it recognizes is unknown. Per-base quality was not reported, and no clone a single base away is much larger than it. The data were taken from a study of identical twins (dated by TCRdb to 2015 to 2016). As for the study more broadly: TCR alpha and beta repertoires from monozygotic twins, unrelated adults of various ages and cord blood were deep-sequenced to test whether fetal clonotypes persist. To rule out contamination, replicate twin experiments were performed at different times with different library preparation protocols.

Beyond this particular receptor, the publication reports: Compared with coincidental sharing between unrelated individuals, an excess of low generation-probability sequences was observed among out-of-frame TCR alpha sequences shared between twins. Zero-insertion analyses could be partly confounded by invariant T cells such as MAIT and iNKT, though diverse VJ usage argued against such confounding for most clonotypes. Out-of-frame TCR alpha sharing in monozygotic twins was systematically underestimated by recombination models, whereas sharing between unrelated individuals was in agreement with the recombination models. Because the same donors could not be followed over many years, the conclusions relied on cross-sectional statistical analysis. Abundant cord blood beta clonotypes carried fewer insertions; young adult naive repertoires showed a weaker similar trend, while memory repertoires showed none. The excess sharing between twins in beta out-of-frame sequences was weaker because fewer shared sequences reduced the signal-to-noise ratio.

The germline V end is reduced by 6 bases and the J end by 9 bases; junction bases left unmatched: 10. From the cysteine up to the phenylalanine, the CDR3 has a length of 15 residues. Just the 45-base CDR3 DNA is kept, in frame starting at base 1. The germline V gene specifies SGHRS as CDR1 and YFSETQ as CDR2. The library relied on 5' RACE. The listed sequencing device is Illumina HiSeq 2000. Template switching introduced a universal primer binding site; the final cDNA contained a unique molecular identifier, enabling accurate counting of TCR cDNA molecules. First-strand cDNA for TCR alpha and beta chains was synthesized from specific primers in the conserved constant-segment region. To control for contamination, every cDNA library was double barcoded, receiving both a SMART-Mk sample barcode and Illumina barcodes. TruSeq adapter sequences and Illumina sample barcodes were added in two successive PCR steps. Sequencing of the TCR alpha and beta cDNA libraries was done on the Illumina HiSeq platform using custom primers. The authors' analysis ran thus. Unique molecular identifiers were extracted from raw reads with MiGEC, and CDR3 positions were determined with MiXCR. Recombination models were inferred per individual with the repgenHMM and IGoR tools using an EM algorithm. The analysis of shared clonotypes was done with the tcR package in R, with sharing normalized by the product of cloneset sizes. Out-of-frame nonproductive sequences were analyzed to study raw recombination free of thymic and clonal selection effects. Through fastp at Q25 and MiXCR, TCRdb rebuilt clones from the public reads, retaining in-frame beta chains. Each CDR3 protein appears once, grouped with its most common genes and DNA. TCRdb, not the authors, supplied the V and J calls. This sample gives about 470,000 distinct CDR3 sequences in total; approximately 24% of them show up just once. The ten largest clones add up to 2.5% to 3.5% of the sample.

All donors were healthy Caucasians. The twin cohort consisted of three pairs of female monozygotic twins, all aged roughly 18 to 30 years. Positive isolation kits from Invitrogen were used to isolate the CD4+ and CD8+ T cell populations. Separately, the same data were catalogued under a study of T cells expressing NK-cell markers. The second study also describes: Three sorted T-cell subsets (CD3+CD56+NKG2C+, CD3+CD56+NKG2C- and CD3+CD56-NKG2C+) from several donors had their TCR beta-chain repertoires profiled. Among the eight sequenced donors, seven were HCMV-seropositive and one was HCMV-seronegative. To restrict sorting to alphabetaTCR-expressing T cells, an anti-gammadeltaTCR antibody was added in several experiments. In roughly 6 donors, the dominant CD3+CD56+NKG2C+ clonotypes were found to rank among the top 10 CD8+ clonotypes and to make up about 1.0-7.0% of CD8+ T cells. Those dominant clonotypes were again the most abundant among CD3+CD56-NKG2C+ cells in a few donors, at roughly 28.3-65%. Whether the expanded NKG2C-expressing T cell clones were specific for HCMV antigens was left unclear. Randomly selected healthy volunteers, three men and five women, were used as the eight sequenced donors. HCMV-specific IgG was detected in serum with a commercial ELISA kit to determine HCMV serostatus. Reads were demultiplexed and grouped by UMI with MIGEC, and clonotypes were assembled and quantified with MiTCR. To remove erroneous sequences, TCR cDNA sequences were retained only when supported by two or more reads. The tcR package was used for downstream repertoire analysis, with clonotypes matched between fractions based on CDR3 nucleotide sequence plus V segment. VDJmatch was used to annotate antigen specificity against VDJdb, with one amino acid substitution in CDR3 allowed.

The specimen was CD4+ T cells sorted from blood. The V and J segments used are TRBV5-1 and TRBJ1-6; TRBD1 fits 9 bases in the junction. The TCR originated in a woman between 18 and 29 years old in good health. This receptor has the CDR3 CASKDGQGPTSPLHF. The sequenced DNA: TGCGCCAGCAAAGATGGACAGGGGCCAACTTCACCCCTCCACTTT.